This TCR beta chain was sequenced in a study of T cells in Graves' hyperthyroidism and ophthalmopathy. Study-wide results and limits: Model predictions of ophthalmopathy came a median around 7.1 months before onset. The majority of expanded thyroid clonotypes above 0.001 also appeared in blood.

Germline-derived CDR1 and CDR2 are MNHEY and SVGEGT. V lost 3 bases and J lost 6; bases outside the gene matches: 8. The CDR3 is 14 amino acids. Researchers amplified the TCR beta CDR3 regions from RNA transcripts. First-round RT-PCR targeting the TCR CDR3 was performed with the HTBI primer set. TCRdb passed the multiplex PCR reads through MiXCR, listing each CDR3 protein once. The repertoire consists of 500,000 to 550,000 distinct CDR3 sequences, with just under 20% occurring once and the leading ten covering 47%. For this clonotype: Its antigen is not identified.

V and J are TRBV6-2 or TRBV6-3 and TRBJ2-7; 7 positions match TRBD2. The sequence was collected from a man between 35 and 55 years old with Graves' ophthalmopathy. Sequencing used blood. The CDR3 nucleotides read TGTGCCAGCAGTTATTTTCCAGGGAGGGGCGAGCAGTACTTC. Amino acids: CASSYFPGRGEQYF.